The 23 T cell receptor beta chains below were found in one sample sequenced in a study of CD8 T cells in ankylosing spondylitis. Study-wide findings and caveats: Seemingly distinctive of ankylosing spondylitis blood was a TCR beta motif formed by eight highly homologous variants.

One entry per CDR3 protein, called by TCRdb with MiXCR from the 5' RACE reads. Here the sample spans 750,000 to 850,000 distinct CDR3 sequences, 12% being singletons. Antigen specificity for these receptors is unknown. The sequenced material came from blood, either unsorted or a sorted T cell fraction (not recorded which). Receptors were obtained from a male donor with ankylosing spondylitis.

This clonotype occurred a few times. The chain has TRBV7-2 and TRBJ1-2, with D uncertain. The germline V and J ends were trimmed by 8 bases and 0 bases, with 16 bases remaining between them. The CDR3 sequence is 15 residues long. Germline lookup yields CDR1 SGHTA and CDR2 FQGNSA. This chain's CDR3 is CASAQVWIANYGYTF. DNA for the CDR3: TGTGCCAGCGCCCAGGTGTGGATAGCTAACTATGGCTACACCTTC.

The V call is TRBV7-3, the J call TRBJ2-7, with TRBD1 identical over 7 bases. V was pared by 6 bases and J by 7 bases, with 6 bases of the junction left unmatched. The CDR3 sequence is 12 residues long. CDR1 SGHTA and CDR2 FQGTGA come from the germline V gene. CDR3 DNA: TGTGCCAGCAGTCTTAAGGGACAGGAGCAGTACTTC. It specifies CASSLKGQEQYF.

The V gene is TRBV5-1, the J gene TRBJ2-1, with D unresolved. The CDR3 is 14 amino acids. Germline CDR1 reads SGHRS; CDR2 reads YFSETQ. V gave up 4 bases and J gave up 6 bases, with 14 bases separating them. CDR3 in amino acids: CASSNFPRSNEQFF. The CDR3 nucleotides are TGCGCCAGCAGCAACTTCCCGCGCTCCAATGAGCAGTTCTTC.

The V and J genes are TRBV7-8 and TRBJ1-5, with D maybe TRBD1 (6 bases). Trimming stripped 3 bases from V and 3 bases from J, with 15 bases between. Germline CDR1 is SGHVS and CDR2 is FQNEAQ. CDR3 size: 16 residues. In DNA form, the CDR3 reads TGTGCCAGCAGCTTTATAACAGGGATAATCAATCAGCCCCAGCATTTT. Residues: CASSFITGIINQPQHF.

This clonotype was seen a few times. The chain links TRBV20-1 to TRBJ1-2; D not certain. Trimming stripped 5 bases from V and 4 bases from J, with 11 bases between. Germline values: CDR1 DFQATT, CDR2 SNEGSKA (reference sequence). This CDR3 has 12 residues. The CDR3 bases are TGCAGTGCTCAGGCCGGAGCCTATGGCTACACCTTC. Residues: CSAQAGAYGYTF.

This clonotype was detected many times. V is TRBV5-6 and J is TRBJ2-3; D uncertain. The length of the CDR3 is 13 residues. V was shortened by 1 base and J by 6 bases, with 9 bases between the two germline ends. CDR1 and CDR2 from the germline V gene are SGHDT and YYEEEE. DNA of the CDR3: TGTGCCAGCAGCTTGATCGGAAGGGATACGCAGTATTTT. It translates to CASSLIGRDTQYF.

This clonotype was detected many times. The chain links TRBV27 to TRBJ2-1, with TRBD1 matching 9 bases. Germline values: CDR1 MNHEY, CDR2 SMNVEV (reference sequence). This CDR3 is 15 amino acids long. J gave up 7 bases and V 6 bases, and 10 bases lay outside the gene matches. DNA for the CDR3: TGTGCCAGCAGCCGGTCCGGGACAGGGAAAAATGAGCAGTTCTTC. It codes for CASSRSGTGKNEQFF.

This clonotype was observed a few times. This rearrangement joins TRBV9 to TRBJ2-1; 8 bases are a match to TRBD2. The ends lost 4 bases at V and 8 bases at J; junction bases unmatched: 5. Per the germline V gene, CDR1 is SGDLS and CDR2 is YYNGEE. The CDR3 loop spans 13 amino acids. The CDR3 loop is CASSSGSSDEQFF. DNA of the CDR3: TGTGCCAGCAGCAGCGGGAGTAGTGATGAGCAGTTCTTC.

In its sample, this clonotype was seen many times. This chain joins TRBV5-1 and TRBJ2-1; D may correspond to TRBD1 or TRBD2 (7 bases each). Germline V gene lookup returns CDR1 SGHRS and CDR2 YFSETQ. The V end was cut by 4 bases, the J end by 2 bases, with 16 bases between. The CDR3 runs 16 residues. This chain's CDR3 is CASSRQGGRAYNEQFF. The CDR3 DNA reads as TGCGCCAGCAGCCGACAGGGAGGGAGGGCCTACAATGAGCAGTTCTTC.

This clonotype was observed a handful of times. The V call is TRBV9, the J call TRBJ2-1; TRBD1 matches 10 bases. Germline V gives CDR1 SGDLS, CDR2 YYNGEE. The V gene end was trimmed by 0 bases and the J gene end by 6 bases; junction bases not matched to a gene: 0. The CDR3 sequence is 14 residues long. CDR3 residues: CASSVGTGGNEQFF. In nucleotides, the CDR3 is TGTGCCAGCAGCGTAGGGACAGGGGGCAATGAGCAGTTCTTC.

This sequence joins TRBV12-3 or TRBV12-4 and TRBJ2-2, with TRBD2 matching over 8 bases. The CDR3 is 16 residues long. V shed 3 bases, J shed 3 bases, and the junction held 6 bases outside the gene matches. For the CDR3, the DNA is TGTGCCAGCAGTTTGGCTAGCGGGTACTACACCGGGGAGCTGTTTTTT. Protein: CASSLASGYYTGELFF.

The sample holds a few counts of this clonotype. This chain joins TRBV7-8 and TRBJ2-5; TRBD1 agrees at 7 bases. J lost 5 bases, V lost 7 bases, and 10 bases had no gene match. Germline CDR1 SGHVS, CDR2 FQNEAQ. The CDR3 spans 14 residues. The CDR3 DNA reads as TGTGCCAGCATGAGGGGGCAGGGGTGGGAGACCCAGTACTTC. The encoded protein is CASMRGQGWETQYF.

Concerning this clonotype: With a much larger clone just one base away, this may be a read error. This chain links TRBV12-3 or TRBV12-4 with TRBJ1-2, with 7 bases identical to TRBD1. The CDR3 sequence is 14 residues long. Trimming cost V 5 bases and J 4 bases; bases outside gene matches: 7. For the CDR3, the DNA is TGTGCCAGCAGTCAAGGGACAGCGGTCTATGGCTACACCTTC. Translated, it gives CASSQGTAVYGYTF.

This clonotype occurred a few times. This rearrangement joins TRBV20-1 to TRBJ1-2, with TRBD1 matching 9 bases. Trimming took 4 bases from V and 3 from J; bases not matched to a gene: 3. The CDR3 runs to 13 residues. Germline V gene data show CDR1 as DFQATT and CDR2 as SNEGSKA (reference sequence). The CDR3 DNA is TGCAGTGCTAAACAGGGGGCGTACTATGGCTACACCTTC. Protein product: CSAKQGAYYGYTF.

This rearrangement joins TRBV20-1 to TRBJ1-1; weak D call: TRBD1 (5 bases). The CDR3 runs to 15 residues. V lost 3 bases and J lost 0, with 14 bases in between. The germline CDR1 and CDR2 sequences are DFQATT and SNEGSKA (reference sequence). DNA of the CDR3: TGCAGTGCTAGGCGACGAGACAGAATGAACACTGAAGCTTTCTTT. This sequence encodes CSARRRDRMNTEAFF.

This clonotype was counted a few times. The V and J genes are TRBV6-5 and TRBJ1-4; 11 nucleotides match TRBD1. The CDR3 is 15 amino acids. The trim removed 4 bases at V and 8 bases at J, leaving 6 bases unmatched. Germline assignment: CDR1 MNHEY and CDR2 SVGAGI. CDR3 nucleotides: TGTGCCAGCAGTTTCCCCGGGACAGGGGGAGAAAAACTGTTTTTT. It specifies CASSFPGTGGEKLFF.

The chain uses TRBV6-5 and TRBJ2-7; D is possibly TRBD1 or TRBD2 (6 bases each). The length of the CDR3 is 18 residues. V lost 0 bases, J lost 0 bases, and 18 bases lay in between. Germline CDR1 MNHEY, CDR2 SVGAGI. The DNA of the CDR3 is TGTGCCAGCAGTTACTCGATGGGGGCCGGGGGTGCCTCCTACGAGCAGTACTTC. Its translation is CASSYSMGAGGASYEQYF.

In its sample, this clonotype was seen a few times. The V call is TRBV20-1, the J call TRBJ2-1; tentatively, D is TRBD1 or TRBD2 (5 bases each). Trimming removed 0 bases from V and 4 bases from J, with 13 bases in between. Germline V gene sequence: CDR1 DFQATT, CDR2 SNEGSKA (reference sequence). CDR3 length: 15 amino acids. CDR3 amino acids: CSARDTGTGYNEQFF. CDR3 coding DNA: TGCAGTGCTAGAGATACGGGGACGGGGTACAATGAGCAGTTCTTC.

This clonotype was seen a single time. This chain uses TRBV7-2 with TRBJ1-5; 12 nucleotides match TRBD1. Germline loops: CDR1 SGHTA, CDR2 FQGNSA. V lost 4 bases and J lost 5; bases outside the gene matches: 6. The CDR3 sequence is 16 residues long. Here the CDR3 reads CASSSGQGARDQPQHF. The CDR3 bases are TGTGCCAGCAGCTCGGGACAGGGGGCGCGGGATCAGCCCCAGCATTTT.

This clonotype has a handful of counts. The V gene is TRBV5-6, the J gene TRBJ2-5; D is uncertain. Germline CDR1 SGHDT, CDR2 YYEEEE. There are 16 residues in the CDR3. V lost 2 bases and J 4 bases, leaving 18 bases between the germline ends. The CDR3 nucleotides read TGTGCCAGCAGCTTAAGTCTGGGGTCGCAGGCAGAGACCCAGTACTTC. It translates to CASSLSLGSQAETQYF.

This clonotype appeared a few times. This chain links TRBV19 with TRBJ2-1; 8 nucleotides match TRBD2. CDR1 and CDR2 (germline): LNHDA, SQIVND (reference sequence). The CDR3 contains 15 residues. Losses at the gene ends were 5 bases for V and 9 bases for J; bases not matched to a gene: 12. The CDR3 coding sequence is TGTGCCAGTAGTTCCCCGGGACTAGTGTTAGGTGAGCAGTTCTTC. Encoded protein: CASSSPGLVLGEQFF.

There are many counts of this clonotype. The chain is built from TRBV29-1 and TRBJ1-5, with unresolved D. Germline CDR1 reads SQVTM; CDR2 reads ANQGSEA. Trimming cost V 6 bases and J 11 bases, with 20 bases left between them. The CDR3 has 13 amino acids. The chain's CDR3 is CSVELDDGRSQHF. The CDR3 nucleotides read TGCAGCGTGGAACTTGATGACGGGAGGTCCCAGCATTTT. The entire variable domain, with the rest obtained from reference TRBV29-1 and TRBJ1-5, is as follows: SAVISQKPSRDICQRGTSLTIQCQVDSQVTMMFWYRQQPGQSLTLIATANQGSEATYESGFVIDKFPISRPNLTFSTLTVSNMSPEDSSIYLCSVELDDGRSQHFGDGTRLSIL.

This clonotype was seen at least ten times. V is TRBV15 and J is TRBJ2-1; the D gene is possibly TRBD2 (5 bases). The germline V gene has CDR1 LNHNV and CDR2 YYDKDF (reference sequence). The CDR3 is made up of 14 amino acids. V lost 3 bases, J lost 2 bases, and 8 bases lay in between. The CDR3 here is CATSRRVAYNEQFF. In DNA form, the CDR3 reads TGTGCCACCAGCAGGCGGGTCGCCTACAATGAGCAGTTCTTC.